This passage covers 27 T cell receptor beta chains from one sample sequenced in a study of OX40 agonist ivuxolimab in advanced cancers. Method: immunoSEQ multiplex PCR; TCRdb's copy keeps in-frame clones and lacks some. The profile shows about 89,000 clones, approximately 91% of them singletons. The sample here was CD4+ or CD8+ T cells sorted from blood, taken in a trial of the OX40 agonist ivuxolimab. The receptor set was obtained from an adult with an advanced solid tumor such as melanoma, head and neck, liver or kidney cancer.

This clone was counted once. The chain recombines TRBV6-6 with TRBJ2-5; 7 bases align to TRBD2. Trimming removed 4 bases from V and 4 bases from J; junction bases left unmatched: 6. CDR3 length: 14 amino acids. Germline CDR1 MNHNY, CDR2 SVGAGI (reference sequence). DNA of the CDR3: TGTGCCAGCAGTTCACGGACTAGGACAGAGACCCAGTACTTC. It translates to CASSSRTRTETQYF.

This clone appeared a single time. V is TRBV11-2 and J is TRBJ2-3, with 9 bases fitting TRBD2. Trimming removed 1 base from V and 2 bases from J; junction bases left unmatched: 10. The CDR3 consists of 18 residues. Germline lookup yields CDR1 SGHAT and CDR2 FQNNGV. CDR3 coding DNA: TGTGCCAGCAGCTTAGGGGATAGCGGGGGCCAGTACACAGATACGCAGTATTTT. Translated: CASSLGDSGGQYTDTQYF.

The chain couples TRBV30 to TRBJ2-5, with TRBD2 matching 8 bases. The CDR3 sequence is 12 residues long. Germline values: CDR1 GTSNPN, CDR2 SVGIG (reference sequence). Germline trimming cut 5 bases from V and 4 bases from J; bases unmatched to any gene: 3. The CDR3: CAWGGGSETQYF. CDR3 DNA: TGTGCCTGGGGCGGGGGGTCAGAGACCCAGTACTTC.

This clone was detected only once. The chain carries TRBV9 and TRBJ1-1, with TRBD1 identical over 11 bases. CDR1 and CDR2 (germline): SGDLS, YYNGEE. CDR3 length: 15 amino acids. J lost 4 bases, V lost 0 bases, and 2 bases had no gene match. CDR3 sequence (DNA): TGTGCCAGCAGCGTAGTGGGGACAGGGGGCACTGAAGCTTTCTTT. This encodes CASSVVGTGGTEAFF.

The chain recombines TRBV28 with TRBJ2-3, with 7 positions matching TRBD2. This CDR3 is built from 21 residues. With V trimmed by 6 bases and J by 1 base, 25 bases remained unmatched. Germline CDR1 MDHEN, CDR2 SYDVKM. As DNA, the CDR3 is TGTGCCAGCAGATCCTCGAGGCCTAGCGGAGCAGGAGGGTCGGGCACAGATACGCAGTATTTT. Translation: CASRSSRPSGAGGSGTDTQYF. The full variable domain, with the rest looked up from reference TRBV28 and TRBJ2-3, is DVKVTQSSRYLVKRTGEKVFLECVQDMDHENMFWYRQDPGLGLRLIYFSYDVKMKEKGDIPEGYSVSREKKERFSLILESASTNQTSMYLCASRSSRPSGAGGSGTDTQYFGPGTRLTVL.

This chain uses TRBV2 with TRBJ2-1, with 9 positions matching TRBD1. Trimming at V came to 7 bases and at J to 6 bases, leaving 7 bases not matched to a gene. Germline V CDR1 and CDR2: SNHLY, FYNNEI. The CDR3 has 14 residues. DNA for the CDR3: TGTGCCAGCATAGCACAGGGGGCTGGCAATGAGCAGTTCTTC. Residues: CASIAQGAGNEQFF. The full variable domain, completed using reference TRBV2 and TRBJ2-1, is EPEVTQTPSHQVTQMGQEVILRCVPISNHLYFYWYRQILGQKVEFLVSFYNNEISEKSEIFDDQFSVERPDGSNFTLKIRSTKLEDSAMYFCASIAQGAGNEQFFGPGTRLTVL.

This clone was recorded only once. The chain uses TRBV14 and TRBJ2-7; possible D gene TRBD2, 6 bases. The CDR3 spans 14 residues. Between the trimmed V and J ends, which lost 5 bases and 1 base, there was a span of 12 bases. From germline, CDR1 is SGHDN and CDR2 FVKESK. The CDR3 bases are TGTGCCAGCAGCATTTACGGGACTTCCTACGAGCAGTACTTC. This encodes CASSIYGTSYEQYF. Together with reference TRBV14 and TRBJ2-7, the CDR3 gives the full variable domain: EAGVTQFPSHSVIEKGQTVTLRCDPISGHDNLYWYRRVMGKEIKFLLHFVKESKQDESGMPNNRFLAERTGGTYSTLKVQPAELEDSGVYFCASSIYGTSYEQYFGPGTRLTVT.

This chain's CDR3 is CASSRYSMLAGSSSYNEQFF. CDR3 nucleotides: TGTGCCAGCAGTCGATATTCCATGCTAGCGGGGTCAAGCTCCTACAATGAGCAGTTCTTC. The rearrangement joins TRBV2 to TRBJ2-1; 9 bases fit TRBD2. Germline V lookup: CDR1 SNHLY, CDR2 FYNNEI. J was trimmed by 0 bases and V by 5 bases; bases with no gene match: 17. The CDR3 is 20 residues long. The full variable domain, its missing parts supplied by reference TRBV2 and TRBJ2-1, is EPEVTQTPSHQVTQMGQEVILRCVPISNHLYFYWYRQILGQKVEFLVSFYNNEISEKSEIFDDQFSVERPDGSNFTLKIRSTKLEDSAMYFCASSRYSMLAGSSSYNEQFFGPGTRLTVL.

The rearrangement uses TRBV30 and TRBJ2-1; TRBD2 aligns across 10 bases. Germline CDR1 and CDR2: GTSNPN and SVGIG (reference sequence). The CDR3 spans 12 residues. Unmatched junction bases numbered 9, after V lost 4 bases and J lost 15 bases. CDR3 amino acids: CAWTALAGVRFF. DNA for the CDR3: TGTGCCTGGACGGCGCTAGCGGGAGTTCGGTTCTTC.

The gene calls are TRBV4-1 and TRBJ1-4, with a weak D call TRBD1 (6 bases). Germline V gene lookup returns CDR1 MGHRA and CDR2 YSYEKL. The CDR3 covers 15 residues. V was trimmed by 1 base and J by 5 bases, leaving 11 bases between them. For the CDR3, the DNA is TGCGCCAGCAGCCAAGCGGGGGCAGAGAATGAAAAACTGTTTTTT. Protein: CASSQAGAENEKLFF.

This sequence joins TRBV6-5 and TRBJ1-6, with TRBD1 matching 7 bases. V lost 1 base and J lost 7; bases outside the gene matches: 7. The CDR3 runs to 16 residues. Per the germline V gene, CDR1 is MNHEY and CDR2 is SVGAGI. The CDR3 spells CASSYLTGQQNSPLHF. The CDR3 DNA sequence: TGTGCCAGCAGTTACTTGACGGGACAGCAAAATTCACCCCTCCACTTT.

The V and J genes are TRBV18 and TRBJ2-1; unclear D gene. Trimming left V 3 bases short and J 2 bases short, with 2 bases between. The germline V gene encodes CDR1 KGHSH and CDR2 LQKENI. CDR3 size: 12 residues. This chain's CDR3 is CASSPAYNEQFF. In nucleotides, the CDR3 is TGTGCCAGCTCACCCGCCTACAATGAGCAGTTCTTC.

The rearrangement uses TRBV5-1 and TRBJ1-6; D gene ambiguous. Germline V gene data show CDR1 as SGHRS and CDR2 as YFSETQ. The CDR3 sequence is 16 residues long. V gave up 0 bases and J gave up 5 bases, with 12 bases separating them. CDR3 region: CASSLESRQNNSPLHF. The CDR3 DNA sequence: TGCGCCAGCAGCTTGGAAAGCCGGCAGAATAATTCACCCCTCCACTTT.

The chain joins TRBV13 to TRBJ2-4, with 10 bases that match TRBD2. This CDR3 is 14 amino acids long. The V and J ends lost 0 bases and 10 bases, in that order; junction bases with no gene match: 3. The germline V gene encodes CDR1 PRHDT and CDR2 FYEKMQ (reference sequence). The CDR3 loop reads CASSLGLAGAIQYF. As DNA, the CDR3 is TGTGCCAGCAGCTTAGGGCTAGCGGGGGCAATTCAGTACTTC.

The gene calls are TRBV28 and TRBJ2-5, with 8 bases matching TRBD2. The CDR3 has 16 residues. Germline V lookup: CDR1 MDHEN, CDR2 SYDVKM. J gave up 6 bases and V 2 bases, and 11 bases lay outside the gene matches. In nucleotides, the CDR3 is TGTGCCAGCAGTTTAAGGGAGCGGGGGAACTCGAAGACCCAGTACTTC. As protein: CASSLRERGNSKTQYF.

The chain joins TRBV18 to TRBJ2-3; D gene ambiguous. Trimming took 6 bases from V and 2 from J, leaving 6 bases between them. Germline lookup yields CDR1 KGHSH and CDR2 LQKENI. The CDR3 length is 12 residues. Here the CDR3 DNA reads TGTGCCAGCTCGGCCTCCACAGATACGCAGTATTTT. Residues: CASSASTDTQYF.

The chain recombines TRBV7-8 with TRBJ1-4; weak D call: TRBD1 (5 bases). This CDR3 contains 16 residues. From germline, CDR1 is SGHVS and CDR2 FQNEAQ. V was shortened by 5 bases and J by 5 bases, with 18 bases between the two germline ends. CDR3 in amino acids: CASSTHSGTGNEKLFF. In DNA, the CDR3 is TGTGCCAGCAGCACTCATAGCGGGACTGGGAATGAAAAACTGTTTTTT.

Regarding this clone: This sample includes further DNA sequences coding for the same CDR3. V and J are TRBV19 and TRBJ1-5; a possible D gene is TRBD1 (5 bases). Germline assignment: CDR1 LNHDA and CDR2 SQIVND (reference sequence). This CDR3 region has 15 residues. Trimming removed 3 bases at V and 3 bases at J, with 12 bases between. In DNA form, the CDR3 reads TGTGCCAGTAGTATCCTCGACAGCCTCAATCAGCCCCAGCATTTT. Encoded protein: CASSILDSLNQPQHF.

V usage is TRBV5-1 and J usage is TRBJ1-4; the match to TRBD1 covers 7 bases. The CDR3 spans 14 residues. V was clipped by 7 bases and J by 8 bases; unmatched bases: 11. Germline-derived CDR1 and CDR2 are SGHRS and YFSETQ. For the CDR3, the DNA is TGCGCCAGCCGGGCCGAGACAGGGAGCGAAAAACTGTTTTTT. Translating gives CASRAETGSEKLFF.

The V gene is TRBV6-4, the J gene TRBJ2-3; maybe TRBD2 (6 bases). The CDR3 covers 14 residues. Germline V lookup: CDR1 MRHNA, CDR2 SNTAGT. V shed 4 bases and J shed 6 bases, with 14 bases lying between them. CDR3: CASSGTGVGDTQYF. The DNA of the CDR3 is TGTGCCAGCAGTGGAACGGGGGTTGGCGATACGCAGTATTTT.

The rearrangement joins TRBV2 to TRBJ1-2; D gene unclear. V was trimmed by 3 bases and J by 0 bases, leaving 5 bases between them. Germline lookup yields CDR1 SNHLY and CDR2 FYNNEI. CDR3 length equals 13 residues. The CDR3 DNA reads TGTGCCAGCAGTGACAGCGCTAACTATGGCTACACCTTC. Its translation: CASSDSANYGYTF.

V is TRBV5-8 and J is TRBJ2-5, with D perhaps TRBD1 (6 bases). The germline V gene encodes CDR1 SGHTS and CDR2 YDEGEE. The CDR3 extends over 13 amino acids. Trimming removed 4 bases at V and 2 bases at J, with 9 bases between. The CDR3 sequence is CASSRDRQETQYF. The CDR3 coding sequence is TGTGCCAGCAGCCGAGACAGGCAAGAGACCCAGTACTTC.

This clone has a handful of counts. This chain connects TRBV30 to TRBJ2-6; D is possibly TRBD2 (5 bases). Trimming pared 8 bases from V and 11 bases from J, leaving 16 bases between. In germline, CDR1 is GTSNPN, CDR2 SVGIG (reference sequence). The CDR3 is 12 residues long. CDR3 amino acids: CASLGVPHVLTF. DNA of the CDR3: TGTGCCAGCTTGGGAGTGCCTCACGTCCTGACTTTC.

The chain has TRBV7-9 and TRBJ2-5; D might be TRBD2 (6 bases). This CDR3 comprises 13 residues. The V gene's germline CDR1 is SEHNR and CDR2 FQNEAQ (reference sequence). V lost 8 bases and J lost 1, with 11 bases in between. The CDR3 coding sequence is TGTGCCAGCGGATGGGAGGCCCAAGAGACCCAGTACTTC. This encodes CASGWEAQETQYF.

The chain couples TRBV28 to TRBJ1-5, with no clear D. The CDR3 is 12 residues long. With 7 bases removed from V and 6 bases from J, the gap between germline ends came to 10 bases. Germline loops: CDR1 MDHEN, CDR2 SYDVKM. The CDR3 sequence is CASISVPQPQHF. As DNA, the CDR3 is TGTGCCAGCATCTCCGTCCCTCAGCCCCAGCATTTT.

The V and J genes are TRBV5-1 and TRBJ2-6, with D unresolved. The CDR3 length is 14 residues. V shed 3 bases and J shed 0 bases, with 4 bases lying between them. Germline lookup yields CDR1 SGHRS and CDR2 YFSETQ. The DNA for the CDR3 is TGCGCCAGCAGCTCTAGCTCTGGGGCCAACGTCCTGACTTTC. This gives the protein CASSSSSGANVLTF.

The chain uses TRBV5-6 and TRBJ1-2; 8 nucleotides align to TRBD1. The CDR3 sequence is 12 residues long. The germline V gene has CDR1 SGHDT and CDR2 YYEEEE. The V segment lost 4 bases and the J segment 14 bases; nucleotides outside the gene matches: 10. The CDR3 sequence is CASSSIQGARTF. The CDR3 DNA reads TGTGCCAGCAGCAGTATCCAGGGGGCGAGAACCTTC. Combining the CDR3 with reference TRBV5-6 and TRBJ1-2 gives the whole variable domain DAGVTQSPTHLIKTRGQQVTLRCSPKSGHDTVSWYQQALGQGPQFIFQYYEEEERQRGNFPDRFSGHQFPNYSSELNVNALLLGDSALYLCASSSIQGARTFGSGTRLTVV.